The clone carrying this T cell receptor beta chain was seen a few times. What it binds is not known. The data originate from a study of T cell repertoires in cytomegalovirus infection. For the study at large: Public TCR beta signatures provided an indication of both CMV infection and a matching HLA type.

TCRdb reanalysed the reads using MiXCR and keeps one entry per CDR3 protein. The table records some 320,000 distinct CDR3 sequences, around 9.5% of them present only once. The CDR3 extends over 15 amino acids. Germline-derived CDR1 and CDR2 are LGHNA and YSLEER. Trimming removed 0 bases from V and 4 bases from J, with 12 bases in between. Findings and limits, study-wide: HLA-C-restricted CMV clonotypes gave the most frequent clonotype in two of eight donors. Individuals carrying CMV plus the relevant HLA were identified by cumulative frequency of public TCR beta families.

Sequencing input: PBMCs. The chain uses TRBV4-3 and TRBJ1-1; TRBD1 might be the D (5 bases). This sequence was found in a human donor in good health (CMV status not recorded). Some clones in this sample may be carry-over from other donors' samples. The CDR3 region is CASSQDRGDITEAFF. DNA of the CDR3: TGCGCCAGCAGCCAAGATAGGGGTGATATCACTGAAGCTTTCTTT.